The present entry profiles one T cell receptor beta chain with its context. The antigen it recognizes is unknown. It has no much larger one-base neighbor in the sample; base qualities were not kept. V is pared back by 4 bases and J by 5 bases, with 14 bases lying between the germline termini. The CDR3 goes from the cysteine to the phenylalanine over 14 residues. Kept here is only the CDR3 DNA, which spans 42 bases and is read in frame from base 1. CDR1 and CDR2 (SGHNT, YENEEA) derive from the germline V gene. The library came from the immunoSEQ multiplex PCR assay. For the multiplex PCR, a mixture combining 60 forward primers for TCR Vbeta segments and 13 reverse primers for TCR Jbeta segments was used. A multiplex PCR assay on genomic DNA amplified the CDR3 region of rearranged TCR beta genes. Amplified TCR beta libraries were sequenced as 87-base-pair reads on the Illumina HiSeq System. Turning to the authors' computational methods: A later analysis tallied roughly 78 million unique TCR beta chains across the 666 repertoires, and some 10 million of those chains were shared by two or more donors. Raw reads were error-corrected and collapsed into unique sequences with a nearest-neighbor algorithm that merged closely related sequences to remove PCR and sequencing errors. Alignment of CDR3 sequences to IMGT reference sequences was used to assign V, D and J gene segments. For a sequence to be retained, a match of at least six nucleotides was required to both a V gene segment and a J gene segment. A rearrangement was called productive if the CDR3 had no stop codons and remained in frame with V and J, and every other rearrangement was called non-productive. Following IMGT convention, CDR3 was defined as the stretch from the second conserved V-encoded cysteine up to the conserved J-encoded phenylalanine. The earlier analysis of about 620 of the donors excluded sequences that lacked an unambiguous match to a single V gene segment. In an earlier analysis of around 600 of the donors, V segments were called functional above 56.7% productive rearrangements and were called segregating when the between-donor standard deviation exceeded 5%. A statistical classification framework was developed to diagnose cytomegalovirus status using the catalog of TCR beta chain sequences. In a later analysis, TCR nucleotide sequences were compared against IMGT/GENE-DB human TR gene sequences so that V and J genes could be assigned. In a later analysis, CDR3 sequences and most-parsimonious VDJ recombination scenarios were assigned using the TCRdist pipeline. In a later analysis, each TCR beta chain was defined by its CDR3 amino acid sequence together with its V-gene family, and reads lacking a unique V-gene family were excluded. As a way to deal with suspected cross-contamination and a sequencing artifact, a later analysis dropped approximately 570 nucleotide sequences that were highly shared and had low generation probability. In a later analysis, a clonal expansion index for each public chain was calculated from normalized within-repertoire ranks of inferred template counts. Generation probabilities in a later analysis came from a VDJ recombination model fitted to out-of-frame rearrangements, and those results were checked against IGoR. Hypergeometric tests were used in a later analysis to score TCR-TCR, TCR-HLA and TCR-CMV co-occurrence, with a repertoire-size bias correction applied to the TCR pairs. False discovery rates were estimated in a later analysis by permuting HLA or CMV assignments 20 times. In a later analysis, co-occurring TCRs were grouped using DBSCAN, and TCRdist sequence similarity was added for clustering within HLA-allele-positive subsets. Repertoires with fewer than 30,000 or more than 120,000 public chains, plus five repertoires with anomalous nucleotide sharing, were excluded from co-occurrence clustering. Sourced from immuneACCESS, this table was stored by TCRdb with only in-frame sequences that have V and J called. A share of the clones is absent; for the studies checked, an unresolved V gene accounts for under half, and the remainder has no known explanation. V and J calls and clone size are as listed in that table; D and trimming were resolved from the DNA. The sample records 150,000 to 180,000 clones, 80% of which are singletons. The ten largest clones add up to about 13% of the sample.

In total, just over 650 healthy bone marrow donors made up the cohort. All cohort members were sampled while nominally healthy, although unrecorded immune exposures were likely present. The donor was CMV seropositive and belonged to the group of around 300 seropositive cohort members. A peripheral blood sample was collected from each donor, and TCR beta sequencing was performed on peripheral blood mononuclear cells. The Qiagen DNeasy Blood Extraction Kit was used to extract genomic DNA from the blood cell samples. The data originate from a study of cytomegalovirus exposure and HLA in healthy donors (dated by TCRdb to about 2017). Broadly, across the study: An earlier analysis of 587 of the donors reported around 280 Gb of sequence data and 90 million to 120 million unique TCR beta sequences obtained from about 180 million T cells. An early release covering 550 to 700 HLA-typed donors comprised about 300 gigabases of sequencing data and tens of millions of unique TCR sequences. Of the roughly 400 genotyped donors, 81% fell in the genetic ancestry cluster associated with self-reported Caucasian donors. The study aimed to test whether signatures of past pathogen exposure could be identified by cataloging public T cell receptors. The study profiled the T cell repertoires of approximately 700 subjects by immunosequencing and related them to cytomegalovirus serostatus. Besides the first cohort of under 700 subjects, a separate validation cohort made up of about 120 different subjects was used. To predict cytomegalovirus infection status, the study combined high-throughput TCR immunosequencing, statistical association of individual TCRs with disease status, and machine learning. A later analysis re-analyzed previously published TCR beta repertoires from approximately 700 donors and added high-resolution HLA genotyping to study TCR occurrence patterns. In the later analysis, no new phenotypic data were used to find candidate immune exposures; instead, reliance was placed on TCR beta sequences and their occurrence across donors. An earlier analysis of several hundred of the donors applied high-throughput TCR beta sequencing to assess whether each TCR beta V gene segment acted as functional or pseudogenic. Donor age, sex, ethnicity and CMV serostatus were collected together with the repertoire data. A later genetic analysis used genome-wide SNP genotypes for about 60% of the 666 donors, treating that subset as a discovery cohort. Every discovery cohort repertoire had been produced on one sequencing platform. HLA typing included class I and class II loci at four-digit resolution. Typing coverage differed by locus: A, B, C, DRB1 and DQB1 were typed in roughly 620-630 donors, DQA1 in approximately 520, DPA1 in approximately 610, and DPB1 in approximately 450. About five DR-DQ haplotypes were handled as single units for association and clustering because linkage in the cohort was strong. On average, approximately 250,000 unique TCR beta nucleotide sequences were sequenced per donor among a few hundred genotyped donors of the cohort, with around 19% of those sequences being non-productive. Overall study results and their limits: Compared with the roughly 710-donor mean, donors in an Asian-associated ancestry cluster had fewer N-insertions in productive TCRs, according to a later genetic analysis. Because HLA typing was unavailable for some donors at each locus, only the typed subset was used in association tests. The authors suggested that the approach could potentially be extended to other disease states and immunological phenotypes. A further reported finding was that TCR beta sequences accurately predicted the HLA-A and HLA-B alleles for most subjects in the first cohort. Assigning TCR associations to individual alleles was difficult when HLA alleles, especially DR and DQ, strongly co-occurred. In a later analysis, most CMV-associated TCR beta chains were found to appear HLA-restricted, with HLA associations seemingly driven largely by CMV exposure. In this cohort, only TCR beta chains were sequenced, and detectable features were limited by the absence of alpha or paired-chain data. According to a later analysis, TCR association rates differed among HLA loci, with DRB1 alleles showing the most associated TCRs and HLA-C alleles showing the fewest. Sequencing depth was assumed to be roughly uniform across donors in the presence/absence analyses, though that assumption may not hold. A later analysis found that HLA-associated TCR beta chains were more clonally expanded and had lower generation probabilities than equally common non-associated chains. Because the 87-base-pair reads could not distinguish some IMGT-functional V segments, including TRBV6-2 and TRBV6-3, those segments were excluded. A later genetic analysis associated a missense DCLRE1C variant with V-gene and J-gene trimming of TCR beta chains, and an independent cohort replicated the association. Immune exposure information for the cohort was limited to CMV serostatus. Linkage disequilibrium might explain the correlated functional status among segregating V segments, but an unknown experimental factor could not be excluded. In vitro tests confirmed that a few of the cytomegalovirus-associated TCR beta chains recognize cytomegalovirus antigens. Most TCR sequences were observed very rarely across donors, whereas some public TCRs were present in many individuals. Because counts were too low, more than 15 rarely observed V segments, including chromosome 9 orphons, were left out of the earlier analysis of some 600 of the donors. A later analysis reported that several top co-occurrence clusters appeared linked to parvovirus B19, influenza, CMV and Epstein-Barr virus. A group of highly shared sequence variants was considered likely to be a technical artifact of the sequencing pipeline. Cytomegalovirus status was reported to be diagnosed by the classifier with high specificity and sensitivity in both the original and validation cohorts. A later analysis associated 17,000 or so TCR beta sequences with specific HLA alleles at a false discovery rate of 0.05. An earlier analysis of approximately 570 of the donors showed that most TCR beta V segments appeared in productive rearrangements either about 87% or about 30% of the time, which broadly matched IMGT annotations. The study listed 150 to 200 TCR beta chains as associated with cytomegalovirus.

In this chain, TRBV11-3 is recombined with TRBJ1-1; TRBD1 might be the D gene, on 6 matching bases. Source material: PBMCs. This receptor was taken from a man in his thirties or forties in good health and CMV-seropositive. For the CDR3, the sequence is CASSSTGGWTEAFF. Here is the DNA: TGTGCCAGCAGCTCGACAGGCGGGTGGACTGAAGCTTTCTTT.